This passage covers 10 T cell receptor beta chains from one sample sequenced in a study of T cell responses to AZD1222 COVID-19 vaccine. Profiling relied on immunoSEQ multiplex PCR, and the TCRdb table lists in-frame clones only, not all of them. The sample includes over 110,000 clones, roughly 88% seen only once; the top ten take approximately 1.8%. Specimen: peripheral blood, collected 28 days after the second AZD1222 dose. Receptors were obtained from an adult who received the AZD1222 COVID-19 vaccine.

This clone was seen only a few times. The chain carries TRBV7-2 and TRBJ2-7; 10 bases fit TRBD2. Trimming cost V 0 bases and J 3 bases; bases outside gene matches: 2. The CDR3 has 15 amino acids. Germline V gene lookup returns CDR1 SGHTA and CDR2 FQGNSA. The DNA for the CDR3 is TGTGCCAGCAGCTTAGCGCCTAGCGGGGGCTACGAGCAGTACTTC. Translating gives CASSLAPSGGYEQYF.

CDR3 in DNA: TGTGCCAGCAGCCTCAGGACTAGCGGGAGTATGGATACGCAGTATTTT. Translation gives CASSLRTSGSMDTQYF. The rearrangement uses TRBV7-6 and TRBJ2-3; 13 bases are a match to TRBD2. The CDR3 length is 16 residues. The germline gives CDR1 SGHVS, CDR2 FNYEAQ. Unmatched junction bases numbered 8, after V lost 5 bases and J lost 6 bases.

As regards this clone: In the same sample, other DNA sequences code for this CDR3. This chain joins TRBV30 and TRBJ2-7; D is possibly TRBD1 (6 bases). CDR3 length equals 12 residues. Trimming left V 4 bases short and J 4 bases short, with 11 bases between. Germline CDR1 GTSNPN, CDR2 SVGIG (reference sequence). Here the CDR3 reads CAWNRASYEQYF. Written as DNA, the CDR3 is TGTGCCTGGAACAGGGCCTCTTACGAGCAGTACTTC.

J is TRBJ1-6 and V is TRBV5-1; D may be TRBD1 (5 bases). Germline values: CDR1 SGHRS, CDR2 YFSETQ. This CDR3 spans 14 amino acids. Trimming pared 6 bases from V and 5 bases from J, leaving 12 bases between. The CDR3 nucleotides are TGCGCCAGCACCCCGGGGGATAATAATTCACCCCTCCACTTT. Translating it yields CASTPGDNNSPLHF.

This rearrangement joins TRBV7-9 to TRBJ1-6; D is undetermined. V was shortened by 7 bases and J by 8 bases, with 12 bases between the two germline ends. CDR1 SEHNR and CDR2 FQNEAQ come from the germline V gene (reference sequence). The CDR3 has 13 amino acids. CDR3: CASNFDIYSPLHF. The CDR3 coding sequence is TGTGCCAGCAACTTCGATATATATTCACCCCTCCACTTT. Complete variable domain (other parts from reference TRBV7-9 and TRBJ1-6): DTGVSQNPRHKITKRGQNVTFRCDPISEHNRLYWYRQTLGQGPEFLTYFQNEAQLEKSRLLSDRFSAERPKGSFSTLEIQRTEQGDSAMYLCASNFDIYSPLHFGNGTRLTVT.

This clone was seen a few times. The V call is TRBV30, the J call TRBJ2-7, with D possibly being TRBD1 or TRBD2 (5 bases each). The CDR3 consists of 14 residues. The germline V gene encodes CDR1 GTSNPN and CDR2 SVGIG (reference sequence). V shed 6 bases and J shed 0 bases, with 15 bases lying between them. The CDR3 sequence: CACRTRDGSYEQYF. CDR3 sequence (DNA): TGTGCCTGCCGTACCAGGGACGGCTCCTACGAGCAGTACTTC.

This clone was seen just once. The chain has TRBV2 and TRBJ2-4; 7 nucleotides match TRBD1. Germline CDR1 SNHLY, CDR2 FYNNEI. CDR3 length equals 14 residues. V lost 4 bases, J lost 5 bases, and 5 bases stayed unmatched. The CDR3 loop is CASSGKGAQNIQYF. CDR3 DNA: TGTGCCAGCAGTGGTAAGGGGGCCCAAAACATTCAGTACTTC.

This rearrangement joins TRBV9 to TRBJ2-7, with D possibly being TRBD1 or TRBD2 (5 bases each). The CDR3 covers 13 residues. CDR1 and CDR2 (germline): SGDLS, YYNGEE. Trimming cost V 2 bases and J 6 bases, with 12 bases left between them. This CDR3 is CASSVGAEGEQYF. The CDR3 nucleotides read TGTGCCAGCAGCGTTGGGGCCGAGGGCGAGCAGTACTTC.

J is TRBJ1-5 and V is TRBV19; 9 nucleotides line up with TRBD1. CDR3 size: 19 residues. Germline assignment: CDR1 LNHDA and CDR2 SQIVND (reference sequence). The ends lost 5 bases at V and 6 bases at J; junction bases unmatched: 20. This CDR3 is CASSGSGTGNLLKGQPQHF. The DNA of the CDR3 is TGTGCCAGTAGTGGTTCCGGGACAGGGAACCTTCTTAAGGGTCAGCCCCAGCATTTT.

The chain couples TRBV6-6 to TRBJ1-1, with D uncertain. The CDR3 sequence is 16 residues long. V lost 7 bases and J lost 0, with 18 bases in between. Germline V gene sequence: CDR1 MNHNY, CDR2 SVGAGI (reference sequence). The CDR3 sequence: CASTYGPSGLNTEAFF. Written as DNA, the CDR3 is TGTGCCAGCACCTATGGGCCGTCGGGCTTGAACACTGAAGCTTTCTTT.